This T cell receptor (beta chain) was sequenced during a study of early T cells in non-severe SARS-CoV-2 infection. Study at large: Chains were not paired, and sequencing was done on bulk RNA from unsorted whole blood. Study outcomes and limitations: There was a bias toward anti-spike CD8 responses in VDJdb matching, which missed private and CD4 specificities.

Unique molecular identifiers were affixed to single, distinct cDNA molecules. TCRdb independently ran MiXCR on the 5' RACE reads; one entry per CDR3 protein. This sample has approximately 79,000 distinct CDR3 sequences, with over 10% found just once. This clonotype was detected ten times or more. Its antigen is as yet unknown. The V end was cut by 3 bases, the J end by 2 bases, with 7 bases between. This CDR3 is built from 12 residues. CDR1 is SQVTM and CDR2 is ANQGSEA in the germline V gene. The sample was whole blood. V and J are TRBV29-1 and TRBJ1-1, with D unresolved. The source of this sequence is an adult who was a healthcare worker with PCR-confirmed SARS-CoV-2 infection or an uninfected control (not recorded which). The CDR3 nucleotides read TGCAGCGTTGACCAGCCTAACACTGAAGCTTTCTTT. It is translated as CSVDQPNTEAFF.